This T cell receptor beta chain was recovered during a study of blood T cell repertoires in COVID-19. At the level of the study: Sample material is recorded as cDNA or gDNA derived from T cells, B-cell-depleted T cells, or PBMCs.

The CDR3 has 15 amino acids. The ends lost 7 bases at V and 5 bases at J; junction bases unmatched: 8. Germline V lookup: CDR1 MNHNY, CDR2 SVGAGI (reference sequence). Clones were sequenced by immunoSEQ multiplex PCR, and TCRdb holds only the in-frame ones, with some missing. This table holds around 200,000 clones, roughly nine tenths found once. The rearrangement joins TRBV6-6 to TRBJ1-6, with 7 bases identical to TRBD1. This sequence was found in a man under 40 with acute or convalescent COVID-19. Material for sequencing was peripheral blood. The DNA of the CDR3 is TGTGCCAGCATCACTCGACAGGGAGATAATTCACCCCTCCACTTT. Its translation: CASITRQGDNSPLHF.